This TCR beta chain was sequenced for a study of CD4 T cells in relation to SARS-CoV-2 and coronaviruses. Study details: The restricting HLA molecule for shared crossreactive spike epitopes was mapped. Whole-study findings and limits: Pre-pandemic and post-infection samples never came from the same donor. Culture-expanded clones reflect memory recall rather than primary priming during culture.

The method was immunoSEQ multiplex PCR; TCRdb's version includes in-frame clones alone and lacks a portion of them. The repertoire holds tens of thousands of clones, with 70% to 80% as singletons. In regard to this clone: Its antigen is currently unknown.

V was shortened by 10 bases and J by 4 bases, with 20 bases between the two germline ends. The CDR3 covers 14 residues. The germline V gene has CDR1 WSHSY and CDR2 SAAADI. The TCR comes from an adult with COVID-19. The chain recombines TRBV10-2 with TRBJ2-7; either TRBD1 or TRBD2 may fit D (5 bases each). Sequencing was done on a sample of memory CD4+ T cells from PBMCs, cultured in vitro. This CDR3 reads CATRLGGGAYEQYF. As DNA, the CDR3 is TGCGCCACCCGGCTTGGTGGGGGAGCGTACGAGCAGTACTTC.